These 28 T cell receptor beta chains were sequenced from one sample in a study of CD8 T cells in Susac syndrome. Random hexamers were used to reverse transcribe the RNA input (roughly 0.5 to 1 ug). MiXCR, applied by TCRdb to the immunoSEQ multiplex PCR reads, yields one record per CDR3 protein. Among some 200,000 distinct CDR3 sequences listed, roughly 94% were seen once. The sample was CD4+ T cells from PBMCs. The origin of the receptors is a human donor in good health.

The CDR3 DNA follows: TGTGCCAGCAGTTACTCGGACAGGGGATATGGCTACACCTTC. Translation gives CASSYSDRGYGYTF. The chain couples TRBV6-5 to TRBJ1-2; 9 positions agree with TRBD1. V shed 0 bases and J 5 bases; nucleotides not matched to a gene: 1. CDR3 length equals 14 residues. Germline V lookup: CDR1 MNHEY, CDR2 SVGAGI.

The V gene is TRBV7-2, the J gene TRBJ2-7; 8 nucleotides match TRBD2. The V segment lost 5 bases and the J segment 0 bases; nucleotides outside the gene matches: 6. This CDR3 contains 15 residues. Germline loops: CDR1 SGHTA, CDR2 FQGNSA. DNA for the CDR3: TGTGCCAGCAGCGGAAGCGGGAGCCCCTCCTACGAGCAGTACTTC. It specifies CASSGSGSPSYEQYF.

This chain uses TRBV7-9 with TRBJ2-3, with D perhaps TRBD1 (6 bases). V lost 2 bases and J 4 bases, leaving 10 bases between the germline ends. The CDR3 length is 14 residues. Germline lookup yields CDR1 SEHNR and CDR2 FQNEAQ (reference sequence). Here the CDR3 DNA reads TGTGCCAGCAGCTTACCAGGGGTACCAGATACGCAGTATTTT. It yields the protein CASSLPGVPDTQYF. Supplemented by reference TRBV7-9 and TRBJ2-3, the full variable domain reads DTGVSQNPRHKITKRGQNVTFRCDPISEHNRLYWYRQTLGQGPEFLTYFQNEAQLEKSRLLSDRFSAERPKGSFSTLEIQRTEQGDSAMYLCASSLPGVPDTQYFGPGTRLTVL.

On this clonotype: With a much larger clone just one base away, this may be a read error. The chain links TRBV7-8 to TRBJ2-7, with unresolved D. Looked up from germline, CDR1 is SGHVS and CDR2 is FQNEAQ. V lost 1 base, J lost 6 bases, and 4 bases lay in between. The CDR3 is 11 amino acids. CDR3 bases: TGTGCCAGCAGCTTAGGGGCCGAGCAGTACTTC. It yields the protein CASSLGAEQYF.

This chain joins TRBV20-1 and TRBJ2-1; 12 bases line up with TRBD2. The CDR3 length is 15 residues. Germline CDR1 DFQATT, CDR2 SNEGSKA (reference sequence). V was pared by 4 bases and J by 3 bases, with 4 bases of the junction left unmatched. CDR3 sequence reads: CSAIGLAGFYNEQFF. The CDR3 bases are TGCAGTGCTATCGGACTAGCGGGGTTCTACAATGAGCAGTTCTTC.

The sample holds a few counts of this clonotype. The V gene is TRBV27, the J gene TRBJ2-5; 12 positions match TRBD2. The CDR3 is 14 amino acids. The V gene end was trimmed by 3 bases and the J gene end by 4 bases; junction bases not matched to a gene: 0. Germline CDR1 MNHEY, CDR2 SMNVEV (reference sequence). DNA for the CDR3: TGTGCCAGCAGTTTGGGACTAGCGGGAGAGACCCAGTACTTC. Its translation: CASSLGLAGETQYF.

The V and J genes are TRBV15 and TRBJ2-7; D unresolved. The CDR3 consists of 14 residues. CDR1 and CDR2 (germline): LNHNV, YYDKDF (reference sequence). V lost 1 base to trimming and J lost 2 bases, with 9 bases between them. In nucleotides, the CDR3 is TGTGCCACCAGCAGAGTCCCCAAAGCCTACGAGCAGTACTTC. Protein product: CATSRVPKAYEQYF. Filled out from reference TRBV15 and TRBJ2-7, the complete variable domain reads DAMVIQNPRYQVTQFGKPVTLSCSQTLNHNVMYWYQQKSSQAPKLLFHYYDKDFNNEADTPDNFQSRRPNTSFCFLDIRSPGLGDTAMYLCATSRVPKAYEQYFGPGTRLTVT.

The chain links TRBV27 to TRBJ2-6; D is undetermined. V lost 1 base, J lost 4 bases, and 8 bases lay in between. This CDR3 is 15 amino acids long. Germline-derived CDR1 and CDR2 are MNHEY and SMNVEV (reference sequence). CDR3 region: CASSLWQSGANVLTF. CDR3 coding DNA: TGTGCCAGCAGTTTATGGCAGTCGGGGGCCAACGTCCTGACTTTC.

The rearrangement uses TRBV20-1 and TRBJ2-3; the D is unclear. Germline-derived CDR1 and CDR2 are DFQATT and SNEGSKA (reference sequence). Between the trimmed V and J ends, which lost 6 bases and 6 bases, there was a span of 13 bases. This CDR3 spans 12 amino acids. The CDR3 sequence is CSAWPASDTQYF. The CDR3 coding sequence is TGCAGTGCCTGGCCCGCGAGCGATACGCAGTATTTT.

This clonotype was seen a single time. The rearrangement uses TRBV19 and TRBJ1-2; the match to TRBD1 covers 7 bases. This CDR3 region has 14 residues. Germline V CDR1 and CDR2: LNHDA, SQIVND (reference sequence). The V gene end was trimmed by 5 bases and the J gene end by 5 bases; junction bases not matched to a gene: 8. CDR3 amino acids: CASSSNRGGYGYTF. In DNA form, the CDR3 reads TGTGCCAGTAGTTCGAACAGGGGAGGGTATGGCTACACCTTC.

V gene TRBV29-1 combines with J gene TRBJ2-3, with D tentatively TRBD2 (5 bases). Deletions cut 8 bases from V and 7 bases from J, with 19 bases between. Per the germline V gene, CDR1 is SQVTM and CDR2 is ANQGSEA. The CDR3 loop spans 13 amino acids. CDR3 sequence reads: CSQTTSWANTQYF. The CDR3 coding sequence is TGCAGCCAGACTACTTCCTGGGCTAATACGCAGTATTTT.

CDR3 in DNA: TGCAGTGCTCTGACAGGACCTAATCAGCCCCAGCATTTT. The encoded protein is CSALTGPNQPQHF. The chain links TRBV20-1 to TRBJ1-5, with D maybe TRBD1 (6 bases). This CDR3 comprises 13 residues. Trimming removed 5 bases from V and 4 bases from J, with 12 bases in between. Germline values: CDR1 DFQATT, CDR2 SNEGSKA (reference sequence).

The J gene is TRBJ2-7, the V gene TRBV27, with 7 nucleotides matching TRBD2. V gave up 8 bases and J gave up 7 bases; unmatched junction bases: 17. The germline CDR1 and CDR2 sequences are MNHEY and SMNVEV (reference sequence). CDR3 length: 15 residues. The CDR3: CASRPSGTVLREQYF. The CDR3 DNA reads TGTGCCAGCCGTCCTAGCGGAACGGTACTACGGGAGCAGTACTTC.

As concerns this clonotype: The germline gene is not matched at one end of the junction; a read error may be the cause. This chain joins TRBV3-1 and TRBJ1-2; D is uncertain. This CDR3 contains 15 residues. Germline V gene lookup returns CDR1 LGHDT and CDR2 YNNKEL (reference sequence). The CDR3 DNA follows: TGTGCCAGCAACCAAGGGTCTCGAGCTAACTATGGCTACACCTTC. It yields the protein CASNQGSRANYGYTF.

The chain employs TRBV24-1 and TRBJ2-3; D ambiguous. Germline CDR1 reads KGHDR; CDR2 reads SFDVKD. The CDR3 spans 11 residues. Trimming left V 10 bases short and J 0 bases short, with 4 bases between. CDR3 bases: TGTGCCACTGGGAGCACAGATACGCAGTATTTT. Its translation is CATGSTDTQYF.

The chain carries TRBV14 and TRBJ1-1; D is unclear. The V end was cut by 6 bases, the J end by 0 bases, with 11 bases between. There are 14 residues in the CDR3. Per the germline V gene, CDR1 is SGHDN and CDR2 is FVKESK. The CDR3 loop is CASSLSPMNTEAFF. The CDR3 DNA sequence: TGTGCCAGCAGTCTCTCGCCCATGAACACTGAAGCTTTCTTT.

The chain uses TRBV7-2 and TRBJ1-1; D uncertain. V gave up 3 bases and J gave up 0 bases, with 17 bases separating them. Germline CDR1 and CDR2: SGHTA and FQGNSA. The CDR3 consists of 17 residues. DNA of the CDR3: TGTGCCAGCAGCTTGAGTTTCGTAACAGACTTGAACACTGAAGCTTTCTTT. It translates to CASSLSFVTDLNTEAFF.

The count of this clonotype is one. The chain combines TRBV4-3 with TRBJ2-1; a weak D match, TRBD1 (6 bases). Germline-derived CDR1 and CDR2 are LGHNA and YSLEER. Trimming removed 0 bases at V and 4 bases at J, with 19 bases between. CDR3 size: 18 residues. Written as DNA, the CDR3 is TGCGCCAGCAGCCAAGATTTACGGACAGACAGTAGGTACAATGAGCAGTTCTTC. It translates to CASSQDLRTDSRYNEQFF.

This clonotype was observed once. The chain has TRBV20-1 and TRBJ2-1, with D perhaps TRBD2 (5 bases). V was pared by 6 bases and J by 8 bases, with 11 bases between. Germline loops: CDR1 DFQATT, CDR2 SNEGSKA (reference sequence). The CDR3 totals 11 residues. This CDR3 reads CSARPSYEQFF. The CDR3 bases are TGCAGTGCCCGCCCTAGCTATGAGCAGTTCTTC.

The gene calls are TRBV20-1 and TRBJ2-1, with 11 positions matching TRBD2. The germline V gene encodes CDR1 DFQATT and CDR2 SNEGSKA (reference sequence). The J segment lost 5 bases and the V segment lost 6 bases, leaving 9 bases of the junction unmatched. CDR3 size: 15 residues. CDR3 bases: TGCAGTGCCAATATAGCGGGAGGGCCCCACAATGAGCAGTTCTTC. As protein: CSANIAGGPHNEQFF.

The chain combines TRBV7-7 with TRBJ2-3; D gene ambiguous. Per germline, CDR1 SSHAT and CDR2 FNYEAQ (reference sequence). This CDR3 has 13 amino acids. V lost 2 bases, J lost 6 bases, and 9 bases lay in between. The CDR3, as DNA: TGTGCCAGCAGCTTAACCCTGAGGGATACGCAGTATTTT. Translating gives CASSLTLRDTQYF.

The J gene is TRBJ2-7, the V gene TRBV2; TRBD2 matches 11 bases. The CDR3 runs 16 residues. Germline CDR1 reads SNHLY; CDR2 reads FYNNEI. V lost 6 bases, J lost 5 bases, and 12 bases stayed unmatched. CDR3 protein: CASRDDIAGGTHEQYF. The CDR3 region has the DNA TGTGCCAGCAGGGACGACATAGCGGGAGGGACCCACGAGCAGTACTTC.

On this clonotype itself: Because the CDR3 is missing its conserved closing phenylalanine or tryptophan, this is likely a read error. In DNA, the CDR3 is TGTGCCAGCAGTTTCCTCAGGGGGAATGAGCAGTTCCTC. It translates to CASSFLRGNEQFL. V and J are TRBV27 and TRBJ2-1; 7 bases are a match to TRBD1. The CDR3 sequence is 13 residues long. Trimming cost V 3 bases and J 7 bases; bases outside gene matches: 3. Germline-derived CDR1 and CDR2 are MNHEY and SMNVEV (reference sequence).

V gene TRBV9 combines with J gene TRBJ2-3; TRBD1 aligns across 8 bases. The germline gives CDR1 SGDLS, CDR2 YYNGEE. The CDR3 covers 14 residues. J was trimmed by 1 base and V by 7 bases; bases with no gene match: 5. CDR3 nucleotide sequence: TGTGCCAGCGGAGTGGGACAGGGCACAGATACGCAGTATTTT. Its protein is CASGVGQGTDTQYF.

The chain is built from TRBV7-2 and TRBJ1-1; TRBD1 matches at 7 bases. J was trimmed by 9 bases and V by 4 bases; bases with no gene match: 8. The CDR3 runs 13 residues. CDR1 is SGHTA, CDR2 FQGNSA, per germline. The chain's CDR3 is CASSSNRDSKAFF. As DNA, the CDR3 is TGTGCCAGCAGCTCCAACCGGGACAGTAAAGCTTTCTTT.

The rearrangement links TRBV20-1 to TRBJ2-7; TRBD2 aligns across 12 bases. The CDR3 loop spans 14 amino acids. With 2 bases clipped from V and 3 bases from J, the junction kept 2 bases outside the gene matches. CDR1 DFQATT and CDR2 SNEGSKA come from the germline V gene (reference sequence). Here the CDR3 reads CSARRLAGVYEQYF. The CDR3 DNA reads as TGCAGTGCTAGAAGACTAGCGGGAGTCTACGAGCAGTACTTC.

The CDR3 here is CASSLVDSSYEQYF. The CDR3 nucleotides read TGTGCCAGCAGCTTGGTGGACAGCTCCTACGAGCAGTACTTC. V and J are TRBV5-6 and TRBJ2-7, with D maybe TRBD1 (6 bases). The germline V gene has CDR1 SGHDT and CDR2 YYEEEE. The CDR3 is 14 residues long. Trimming left V 0 bases short and J 0 bases short, with 7 bases between.

This sequence joins TRBV29-1 and TRBJ2-6, with 10 bases lining up with TRBD1. In germline, CDR1 is SQVTM, CDR2 ANQGSEA. V shed 6 bases, J shed 4 bases, and the junction held 3 bases outside the gene matches. The CDR3 has 14 residues. The CDR3 protein is CSVGQGVGANVLTF. The CDR3 DNA is TGCAGCGTAGGACAGGGGGTCGGGGCCAACGTCCTGACTTTC.